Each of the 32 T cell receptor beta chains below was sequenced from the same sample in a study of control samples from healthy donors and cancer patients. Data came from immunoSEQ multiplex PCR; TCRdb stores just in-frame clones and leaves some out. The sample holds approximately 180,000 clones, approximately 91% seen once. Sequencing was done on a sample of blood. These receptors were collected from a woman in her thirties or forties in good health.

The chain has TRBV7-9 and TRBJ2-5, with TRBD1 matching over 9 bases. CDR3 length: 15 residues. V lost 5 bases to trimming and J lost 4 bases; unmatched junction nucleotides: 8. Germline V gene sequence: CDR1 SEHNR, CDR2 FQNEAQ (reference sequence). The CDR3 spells CASSPGQGERETQYF. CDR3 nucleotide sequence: TGTGCCAGCAGCCCGGGACAGGGTGAACGAGAGACCCAGTACTTC.

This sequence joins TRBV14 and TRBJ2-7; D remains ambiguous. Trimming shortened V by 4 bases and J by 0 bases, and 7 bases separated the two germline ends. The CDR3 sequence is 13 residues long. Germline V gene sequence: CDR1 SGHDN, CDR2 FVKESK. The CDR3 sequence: CASSLTTSYEQYF. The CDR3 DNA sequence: TGTGCCAGCAGCCTGACCACCTCCTACGAGCAGTACTTC.

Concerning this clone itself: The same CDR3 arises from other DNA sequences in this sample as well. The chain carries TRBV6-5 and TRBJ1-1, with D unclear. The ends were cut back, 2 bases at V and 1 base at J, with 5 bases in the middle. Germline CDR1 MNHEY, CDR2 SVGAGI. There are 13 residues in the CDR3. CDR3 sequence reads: CASSYGRNTEAFF. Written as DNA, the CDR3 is TGTGCCAGCAGTTACGGCAGGAACACTGAAGCTTTCTTT.

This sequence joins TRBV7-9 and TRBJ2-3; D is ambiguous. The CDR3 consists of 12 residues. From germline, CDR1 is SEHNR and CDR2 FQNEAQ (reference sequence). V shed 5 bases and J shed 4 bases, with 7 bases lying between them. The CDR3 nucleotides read TGTGCCAGCAGCCTGCAACCAGATACGCAGTATTTT. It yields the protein CASSLQPDTQYF.

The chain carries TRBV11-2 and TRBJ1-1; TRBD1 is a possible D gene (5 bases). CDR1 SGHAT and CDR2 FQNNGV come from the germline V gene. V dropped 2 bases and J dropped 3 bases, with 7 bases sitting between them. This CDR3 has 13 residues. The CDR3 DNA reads TGTGCCAGCAGCTTACAGGGCTACACTGAAGCTTTCTTT. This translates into CASSLQGYTEAFF.

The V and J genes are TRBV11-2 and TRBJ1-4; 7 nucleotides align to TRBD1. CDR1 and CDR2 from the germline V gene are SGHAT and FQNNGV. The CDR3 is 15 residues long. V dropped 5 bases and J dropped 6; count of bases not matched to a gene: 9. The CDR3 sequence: CASSRSGQNYEKLFF. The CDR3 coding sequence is TGTGCCAGCAGCCGATCGGGACAGAACTATGAAAAACTGTTTTTT.

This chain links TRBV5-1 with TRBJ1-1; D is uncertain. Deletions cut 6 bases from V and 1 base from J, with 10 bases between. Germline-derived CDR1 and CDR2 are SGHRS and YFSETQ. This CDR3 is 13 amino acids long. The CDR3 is CASTNTGNTEAFF. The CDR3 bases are TGCGCCAGCACCAATACGGGGAACACTGAAGCTTTCTTT.

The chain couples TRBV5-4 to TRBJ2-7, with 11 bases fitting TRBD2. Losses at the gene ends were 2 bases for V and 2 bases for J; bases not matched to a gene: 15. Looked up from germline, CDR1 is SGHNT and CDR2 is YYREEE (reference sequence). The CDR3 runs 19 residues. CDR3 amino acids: CASSLDRSLAGAPPYEQYF. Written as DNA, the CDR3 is TGTGCCAGCAGCTTAGATCGCTCACTAGCGGGGGCCCCCCCCTACGAGCAGTACTTC.

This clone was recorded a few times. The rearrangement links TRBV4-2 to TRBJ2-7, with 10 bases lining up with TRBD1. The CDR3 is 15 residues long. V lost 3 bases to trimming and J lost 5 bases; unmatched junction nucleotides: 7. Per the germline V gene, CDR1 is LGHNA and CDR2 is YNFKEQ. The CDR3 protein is CASSHTFGQGDEQYF. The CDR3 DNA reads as TGTGCCAGCAGCCATACCTTTGGACAGGGGGACGAGCAGTACTTC.

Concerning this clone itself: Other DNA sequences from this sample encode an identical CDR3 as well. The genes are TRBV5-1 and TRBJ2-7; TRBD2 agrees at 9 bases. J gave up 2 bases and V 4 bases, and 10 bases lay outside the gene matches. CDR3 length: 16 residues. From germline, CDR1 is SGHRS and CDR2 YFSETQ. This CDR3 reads CASSPPGGGGTYEQYF. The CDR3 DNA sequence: TGCGCCAGCAGCCCTCCTGGCGGGGGGGGGACCTACGAGCAGTACTTC.

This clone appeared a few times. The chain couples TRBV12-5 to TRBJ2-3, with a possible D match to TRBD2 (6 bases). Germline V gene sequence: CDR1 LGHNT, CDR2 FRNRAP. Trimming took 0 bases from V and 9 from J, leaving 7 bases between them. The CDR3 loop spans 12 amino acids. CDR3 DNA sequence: TGTGCTAGTGGTTTGGTAGGAGGGACGCAGTATTTT. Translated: CASGLVGGTQYF.

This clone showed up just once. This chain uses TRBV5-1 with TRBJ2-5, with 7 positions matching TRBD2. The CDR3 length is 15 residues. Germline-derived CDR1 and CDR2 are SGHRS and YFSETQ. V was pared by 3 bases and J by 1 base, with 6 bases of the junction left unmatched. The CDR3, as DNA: TGCGCCAGCAGCTCGGGGGGAGGGTCCCAAGAGACCCAGTACTTC. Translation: CASSSGGGSQETQYF. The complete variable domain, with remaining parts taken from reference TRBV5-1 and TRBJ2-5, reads KAGVTQTPRYLIKTRGQQVTLSCSPISGHRSVSWYQQTPGQGLQFLFEYFSETQRNKGNFPGRFSGRQFSNSRSEMNVSTLELGDSALYLCASSSGGGSQETQYFGPGTRLLVL.

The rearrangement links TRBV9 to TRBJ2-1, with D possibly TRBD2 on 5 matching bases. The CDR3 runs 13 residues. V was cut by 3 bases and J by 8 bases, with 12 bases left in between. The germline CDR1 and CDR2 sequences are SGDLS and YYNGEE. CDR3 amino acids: CASSAHAGDEQFF. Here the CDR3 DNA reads TGTGCCAGCAGCGCTCATGCCGGGGATGAGCAGTTCTTC. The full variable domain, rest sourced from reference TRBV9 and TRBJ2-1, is DSGVTQTPKHLITATGQRVTLRCSPRSGDLSVYWYQQSLDQGLQFLIQYYNGEERAKGNILERFSAQQFPDLHSELNLSSLELGDSALYFCASSAHAGDEQFFGPGTRLTVL.

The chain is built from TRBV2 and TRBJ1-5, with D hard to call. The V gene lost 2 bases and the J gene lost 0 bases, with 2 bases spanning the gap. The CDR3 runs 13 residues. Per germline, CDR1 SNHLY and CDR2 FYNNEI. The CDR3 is CASSEHSNQPQHF. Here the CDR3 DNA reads TGTGCCAGCAGTGAACATAGCAATCAGCCCCAGCATTTT. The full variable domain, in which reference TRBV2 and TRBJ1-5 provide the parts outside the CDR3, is EPEVTQTPSHQVTQMGQEVILRCVPISNHLYFYWYRQILGQKVEFLVSFYNNEISEKSEIFDDQFSVERPDGSNFTLKIRSTKLEDSAMYFCASSEHSNQPQHFGDGTRLSIL.

In DNA, the CDR3 is TGTGCCAGCTCACCGGTCGGGGGTACAACAGATACGCAGTATTTT. Translation gives CASSPVGGTTDTQYF. The rearrangement joins TRBV18 to TRBJ2-3; D perhaps matches TRBD2 (6 bases). The V gene lost 3 bases and the J gene lost 3 bases, with 13 bases spanning the gap. The CDR3 sequence is 15 residues long. The germline gives CDR1 KGHSH, CDR2 LQKENI. Based on the CDR3 plus reference TRBV18 and TRBJ2-3, the full variable domain is NAGVMQNPRHLVRRRGQEARLRCSPMKGHSHVYWYRQLPEEGLKFMVYLQKENIIDESGMPKERFSAEFPKEGPSILRIQQVVRGDSAAYFCASSPVGGTTDTQYFGPGTRLTVL.

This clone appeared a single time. This CDR3 reads CASSFSKGTEAFF. The CDR3 DNA reads TGTGCCAGCAGCTTTTCCAAGGGGACTGAAGCTTTCTTT. The V call is TRBV5-6, the J call TRBJ1-1, with D tentatively TRBD1 (5 bases). Germline CDR1 reads SGHDT; CDR2 reads YYEEEE. Trimming shortened V by 2 bases and J by 5 bases, and 10 bases separated the two germline ends. The CDR3 has 13 residues.

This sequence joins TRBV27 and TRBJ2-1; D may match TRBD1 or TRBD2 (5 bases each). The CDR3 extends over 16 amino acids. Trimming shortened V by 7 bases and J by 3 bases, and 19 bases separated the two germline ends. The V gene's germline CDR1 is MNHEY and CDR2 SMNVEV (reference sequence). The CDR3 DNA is TGTGCCAGCACCAGGGACGGGCGAGGGGTCTACAATGAGCAGTTCTTC. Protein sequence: CASTRDGRGVYNEQFF.

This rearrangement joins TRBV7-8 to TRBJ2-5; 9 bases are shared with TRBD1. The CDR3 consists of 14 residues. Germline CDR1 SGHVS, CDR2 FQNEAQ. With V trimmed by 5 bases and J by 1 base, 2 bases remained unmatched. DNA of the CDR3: TGTGCCAGCAGCCCGGACAGGGGCCAAGAGACCCAGTACTTC. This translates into CASSPDRGQETQYF.

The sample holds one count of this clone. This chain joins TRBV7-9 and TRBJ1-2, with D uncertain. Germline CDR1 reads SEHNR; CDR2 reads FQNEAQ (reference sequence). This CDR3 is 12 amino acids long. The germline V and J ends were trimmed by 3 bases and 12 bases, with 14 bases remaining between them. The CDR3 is CASSFEPGLNTF. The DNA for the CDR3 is TGTGCCAGCAGCTTCGAACCGGGGTTGAACACCTTC. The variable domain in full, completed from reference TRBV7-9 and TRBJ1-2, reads DTGVSQNPRHKITKRGQNVTFRCDPISEHNRLYWYRQTLGQGPEFLTYFQNEAQLEKSRLLSDRFSAERPKGSFSTLEIQRTEQGDSAMYLCASSFEPGLNTFGSGTRLTVV.

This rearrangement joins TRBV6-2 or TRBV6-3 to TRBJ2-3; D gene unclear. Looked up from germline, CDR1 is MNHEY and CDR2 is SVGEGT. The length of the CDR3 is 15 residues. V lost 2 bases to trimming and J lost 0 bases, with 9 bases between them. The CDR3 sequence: CASSYVSSSTDTQYF. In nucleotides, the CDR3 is TGTGCCAGCAGTTACGTCAGCTCTAGCACAGATACGCAGTATTTT.

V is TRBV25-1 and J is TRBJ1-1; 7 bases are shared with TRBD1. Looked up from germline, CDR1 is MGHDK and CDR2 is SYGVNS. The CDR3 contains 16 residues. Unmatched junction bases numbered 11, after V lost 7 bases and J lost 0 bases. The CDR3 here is CASMEGLGQLNTEAFF. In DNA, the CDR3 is TGTGCCAGCATGGAGGGGTTGGGACAGTTGAACACTGAAGCTTTCTTT.

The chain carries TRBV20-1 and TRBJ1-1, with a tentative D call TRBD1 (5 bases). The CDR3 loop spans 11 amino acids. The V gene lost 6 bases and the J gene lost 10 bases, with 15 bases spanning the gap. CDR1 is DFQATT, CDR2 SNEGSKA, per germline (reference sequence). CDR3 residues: CSAPQAGGAFF. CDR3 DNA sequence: TGCAGTGCCCCACAGGCGGGGGGAGCTTTCTTT.

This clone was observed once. The CDR3 here is CASSLAGTGFNEQYF. The CDR3 nucleotides are TGTGCCAGCTCACTTGCCGGGACAGGGTTTAACGAGCAGTACTTC. V usage is TRBV18 and J usage is TRBJ2-7; 9 nucleotides align to TRBD1. The CDR3 is 15 residues long. The V segment lost 4 bases and the J segment 5 bases; nucleotides outside the gene matches: 9. In germline, CDR1 is KGHSH, CDR2 LQKENI.

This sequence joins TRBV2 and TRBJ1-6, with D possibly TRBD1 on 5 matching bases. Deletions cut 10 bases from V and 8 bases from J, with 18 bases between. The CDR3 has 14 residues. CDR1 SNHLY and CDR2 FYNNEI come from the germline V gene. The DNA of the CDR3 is TGTGCCACCCACGTCCAGGGCAGGGATTCACCCCTCCACTTT. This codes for CATHVQGRDSPLHF.

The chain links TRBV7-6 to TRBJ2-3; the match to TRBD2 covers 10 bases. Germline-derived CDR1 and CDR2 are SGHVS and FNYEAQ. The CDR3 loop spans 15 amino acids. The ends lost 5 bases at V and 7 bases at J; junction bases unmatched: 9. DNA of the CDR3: TGTGCCAGCAGCAAGAGCGGGGGGGCCACGAATACGCAGTATTTT. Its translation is CASSKSGGATNTQYF.

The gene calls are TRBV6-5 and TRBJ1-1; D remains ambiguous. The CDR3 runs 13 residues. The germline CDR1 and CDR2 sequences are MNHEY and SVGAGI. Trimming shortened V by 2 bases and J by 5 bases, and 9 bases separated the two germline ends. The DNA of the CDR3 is TGTGCCAGCAGTTACACAACTGGGACTGAAGCTTTCTTT. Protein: CASSYTTGTEAFF.

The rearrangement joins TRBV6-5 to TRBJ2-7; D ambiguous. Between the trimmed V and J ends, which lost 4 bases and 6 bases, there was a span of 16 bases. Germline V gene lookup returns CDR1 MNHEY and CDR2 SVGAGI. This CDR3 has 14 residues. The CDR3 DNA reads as TGTGCCAGCAGTTGGAATTCTCCGGGTGGCGAGCAGTACTTC. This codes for CASSWNSPGGEQYF.

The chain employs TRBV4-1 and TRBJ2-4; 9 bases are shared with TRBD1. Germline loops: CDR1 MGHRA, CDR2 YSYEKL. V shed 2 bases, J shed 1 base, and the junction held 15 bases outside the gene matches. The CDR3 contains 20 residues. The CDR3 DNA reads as TGCGCCAGCAGCCAACCTACCCCGGGACAGGGACTCTTTGCCAAAAACATTCAGTACTTC. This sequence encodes CASSQPTPGQGLFAKNIQYF.

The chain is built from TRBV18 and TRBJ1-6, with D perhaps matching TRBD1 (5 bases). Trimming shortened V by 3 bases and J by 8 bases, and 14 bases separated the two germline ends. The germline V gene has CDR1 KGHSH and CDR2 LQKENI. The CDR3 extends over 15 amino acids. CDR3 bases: TGTGCCAGCTCACCGGTAGGGGCCGCCGATTCACCCCTCCACTTT. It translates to CASSPVGAADSPLHF.

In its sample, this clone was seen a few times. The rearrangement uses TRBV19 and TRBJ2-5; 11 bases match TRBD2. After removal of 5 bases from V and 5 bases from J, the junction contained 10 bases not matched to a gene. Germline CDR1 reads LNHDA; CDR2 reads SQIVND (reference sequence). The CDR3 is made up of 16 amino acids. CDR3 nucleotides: TGTGCCAGTAGTGCCCGATTTAGCGGGGGGGCGGAGACCCAGTACTTC. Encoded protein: CASSARFSGGAETQYF.

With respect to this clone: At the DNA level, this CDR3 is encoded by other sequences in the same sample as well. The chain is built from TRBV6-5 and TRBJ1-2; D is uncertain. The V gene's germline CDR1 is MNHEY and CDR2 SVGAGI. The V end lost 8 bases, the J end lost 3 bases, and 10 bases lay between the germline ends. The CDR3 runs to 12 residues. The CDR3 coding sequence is TGTGCCAGCGGGTCTGGGGACTATGGCTACACCTTC. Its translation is CASGSGDYGYTF.

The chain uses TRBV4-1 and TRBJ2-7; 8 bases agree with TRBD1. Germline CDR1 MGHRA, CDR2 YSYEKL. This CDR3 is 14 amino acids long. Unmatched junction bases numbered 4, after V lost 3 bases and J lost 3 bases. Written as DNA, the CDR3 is TGCGCCAGCAGCCAGGGGGACAGGAGCTACGAGCAGTACTTC. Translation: CASSQGDRSYEQYF.